This T cell receptor (beta chain) was obtained from a study of cytomegalovirus exposure and HLA in healthy donors. About the study: In an early release, HLA-typed donors contributed roughly 85 million unique TCR sequences. Findings and caveats of the study: A later analysis found that most CMV-associated TCR beta chains appeared HLA-restricted.

Concerning this clone: Its antigen remains unidentified.

The CDR3 runs to 13 residues. V was trimmed by 5 bases and J by 2 bases, leaving 6 bases between them. Germline V lookup: CDR1 LNHDA, CDR2 SQIVND (reference sequence). Amplification used 60 Vbeta primers and 13 Jbeta primers. In the source study's methods: Unique TCR beta chains numbered about 80 million in a later analysis, with roughly 9.9 million shared. Measured with immunoSEQ multiplex PCR; TCRdb has only the in-frame clones, and not every one. V, J and clone size are taken as reported in that table, and D and trimming were inferred from the DNA itself. The sample lists some 250,000 clones; about 86% were seen once.

The clonotype comes from a woman aged 55-75 years in good health and CMV-seropositive. Input material: PBMCs. This sequence joins TRBV19 and TRBJ1-4, with D perhaps TRBD1 (5 bases). The CDR3 DNA is TGTGCCAGTAGTCGACAGACTAATGAAAAACTGTTTTTT. Translating it yields CASSRQTNEKLFF.